This TCR beta chain was found in a study of T cell responses to AZD1222 COVID-19 vaccine. In regard to this clone: What it binds is unknown.

Points from the study as a whole: Dominant at 160-218 and 743-854, vaccine-associated CD4 TCRs also spanned spike.

Libraries were prepared by immunoSEQ multiplex PCR; TCRdb keeps only in-frame clonotypes and omits some of them. The sample includes approximately 90,000 clones, 80% to 90% of them seen just once. The TCR was taken from an adult in good health. The specimen comprised peripheral blood, sampled on day 0 of AZD1222 vaccination.

In nucleotides, the CDR3 is TGTGCCAGCAGTGGGCAGCGGGAACAGGCCACCGGGGAGCTGTTTTTT. It encodes CASSGQREQATGELFF. V and J are TRBV28 and TRBJ2-2; 7 nucleotides agree with TRBD2. V lost 5 bases, J lost 4 bases, and 10 bases stayed unmatched. Germline V gives CDR1 MDHEN, CDR2 SYDVKM. This CDR3 spans 16 amino acids. Full variable domain (missing parts from reference TRBV28 and TRBJ2-2): DVKVTQSSRYLVKRTGEKVFLECVQDMDHENMFWYRQDPGLGLRLIYFSYDVKMKEKGDIPEGYSVSREKKERFSLILESASTNQTSMYLCASSGQREQATGELFFGEGSRLTVL.